This T cell receptor (beta chain) stems from a study of T-cell memory formation after mild COVID-19 (dated by TCRdb to the early 2020s). Describing the broader study: TCR sequence clusters from the two donors were largely donor specific. Longitudinal TCRalpha and TCRbeta repertoire sequencing tracked T-cell clones expanding and contracting after mild COVID-19 in a couple of donors. Two young, previously healthy adult volunteers, one female and one male, were included in the cohort.

Ficoll-Paque density gradient centrifugation was the method used to isolate PBMCs. This clonotype was recorded only once. It lacks a known antigen. The input lacks base qualities; no much larger clone sits a single base away. Broad study findings and their caveats: Contracting CD4+ clones were located mainly in the CM and EM memory subsets, whereas CD8+ clones were found to be enriched in EMRA. The detection of some responding clones in pre-infection memory suggests that pre-existing cross-reactive memory T cells joined the SARS-CoV-2 response. Balanced CD4/CD8 phenotypes were observed for clones contracting from day 15 to 85, whereas a bias towards CD4+ was observed for a second wave of clones expanding from day 15 to 37. SARS-CoV-2 specificity was not confirmed for the second-wave clones peaking on day 37. The study included only a couple of mild cases, and larger cohorts that include severe cases with pre-infection samples were judged to be necessary.

There are 16 amino acids in the CDR3, from cysteine to phenylalanine inclusive. CDR3 DNA only is kept here, 48 bases in frame from base 1. V and J are truncated by 3 bases and 2 bases respectively, leaving an intervening sequence of 16 bases. Based on the germline V gene, the CDR1 and CDR2 sequences are KGHSH and LQKENI. TCRdb records Illumina NovaSeq 6000 as the sequencer. TCRalpha and TCRbeta cDNA libraries were constructed by 5'RACE with constant-segment primers, with sample barcodes and unique molecular identifiers being introduced. RNA was extracted from every sample with Trizol reagent. The libraries were amplified in two PCR steps, and the second step added a second sample barcode and Illumina TruSeq adapters. Sequencing of the libraries was done on an Illumina NovaSeq, producing 2 x 150 bp paired-end reads. The source study handled its data this way. With migec v1.2.7, reads were demultiplexed and then collapsed into UMI-guided consensus sequences. Using mixcr v2.1.11, the UMI consensuses were aligned to TRA and TRB V and J templates and assembled into clonotypes. A clonotype was counted as expanded or contracted only if both edgeR and NoisET called the change significant, with noise models trained on biological replicates. edgeR calls used a false discovery rate-adjusted p below 0.01 and a log2 fold-change threshold of 1. PCA with hierarchical clustering of max-normalized trajectories of the 1000 most abundant clonotypes was used as exploratory dynamics analysis. Each responding clone was given a CD4 or CD8 phenotype based on the CD4+ and CD8+ repertoires, which had been sequenced separately. The raw public data were reprocessed by TCRdb itself: fastp quality trimming at Q25, MiXCR clonotype calling, in-frame beta chains only. Identical CDR3 protein sequences are pooled into one entry, listed with their most common genes and DNA. The V and J calls follow TCRdb's processing rather than the paper's. This sample has roughly 410,000 distinct CDR3 sequences in its table, and 20% to 25% of those were observed once. The biggest ten clones account for around 9.5% of the sample.

The sequence derives from an adult woman who had mild COVID-19 (a few samples of this study predate the infection). The sample titles of this study are shuffled in the database, so cell type and time point are left out; the donor was told from shared clones. Sequenced: PBMCs or a T cell subset sorted from them (not recorded which). Here the chain combines TRBV18 and TRBJ1-2, with no confident D gene call. The sequenced DNA: TGTGCCAGCTCACCTCAGGAATATGGGCGCAACTATGGCTACACCTTC. It encodes CASSPQEYGRNYGYTF.